This T cell receptor beta chain was sequenced for a study of vaccination and CD4 T cells after COVID-19. Whole-study context: Each enrolled participant received a two-dose regimen of either BNT162b2 or mRNA-1273 vaccine.

Described treatment: roughly 11-day PBMC culture with coronavirus spike peptide pools or control peptides (ViraFEST assay). Samples of CD4+ T cells were obtained from the unexposed donor before the COVID-19 pandemic (2011-2018). Peptide-pool expansion of antigen-specific T cells preceded TCR sequencing in ViraFEST. Half the growth medium was swapped for new IL-2 medium on days 3 and 7. This clonotype was found a few times. Its antigen is not identified. Sequence data for DNA of cultured CD4+ T cells were generated by the Oncomine TCR Beta short-read assay. DNA came from CD4+ T cells after culture. TCRdb recomputed calls from the PCR reads with MiXCR, one row per CDR3 protein. The sample has about 11,000 distinct CDR3 sequences; 25% to 35% are singletons. CDR3 length: 17 amino acids. Germline CDR1 reads SGHTA; CDR2 reads FQGTGA. J lost 8 bases, V lost 5 bases, and 11 bases had no gene match.

V is TRBV7-3 and J is TRBJ2-1; 14 nucleotides match TRBD2. This clonotype was obtained from a human donor in good health. Sequenced: CD4+ T cells from blood, cultured in vitro. DNA of the CDR3: TGTGCCAGCAGCCCAACCGGGACTAGCGGGAGACTCCATGAGCAGTTCTTC. Its protein is CASSPTGTSGRLHEQFF. Together with reference TRBV7-3 and TRBJ2-1, the CDR3 gives the full variable domain: GAGVSQTPSNKVTEKGKYVELRCDPISGHTALYWYRQSLGQGPEFLIYFQGTGAADDSGLPNDRFFAVRPEGSVSTLKIQRTERGDSAVYLCASSPTGTSGRLHEQFFGPGTRLTVL.